Following are 10 T cell receptor beta chains from one sample sequenced in a study of blood T cell repertoires in COVID-19. Assay used: immunoSEQ multiplex PCR; TCRdb lists only in-frame clones, some missing. Of approximately 310,000 clones listed, over 75% are singletons. The specimen sequenced was peripheral blood. The origin of the receptors is a woman aged 45-65 years who had recovered from COVID-19.

The V and J genes are TRBV30 and TRBJ1-1; D uncertain. The V and J ends lost 0 bases and 0 bases respectively, with 8 bases between them. The germline V gene has CDR1 GTSNPN and CDR2 SVGIG (reference sequence). The CDR3 spans 14 residues. The CDR3 loop is CAWSVWAVNTEAFF. DNA for the CDR3: TGTGCCTGGAGTGTATGGGCAGTGAACACTGAAGCTTTCTTT. The full variable domain, its missing parts supplied by reference TRBV30 and TRBJ1-1, is SQTIHQWPATLVQPVGSPLSLECTVEGTSNPNLYWYRQAAGRGLQLLFYSVGIGQISSEVPQNLSASRPQDRQFILSSKKLLLSDSGFYLCAWSVWAVNTEAFFGQGTRLTVV.

The sample holds one count of this clone. The chain recombines TRBV5-1 with TRBJ1-1; TRBD1 might be the D (5 bases). The germline CDR1 and CDR2 sequences are SGHRS and YFSETQ. The CDR3 sequence is 13 residues long. V lost 2 bases and J 2 bases, leaving 7 bases between the germline ends. The DNA for the CDR3 is TGCGCCAGCAGCTTAAGGGGTAACACTGAAGCTTTCTTT. This encodes CASSLRGNTEAFF.

The rearrangement links TRBV6-5 to TRBJ1-1; D perhaps matches TRBD1 (6 bases). The CDR3 has 14 residues. Germline V gene lookup returns CDR1 MNHEY and CDR2 SVGAGI. Trimming took off 2 bases at V and 1 base at J, with 8 bases between the two ends. CDR3 amino acids: CASSYLQGNTEAFF. The CDR3 coding sequence is TGTGCCAGCAGTTACCTACAGGGGAACACTGAAGCTTTCTTT.

The rearrangement uses TRBV2 and TRBJ2-1; D gene uncertain. V was clipped by 2 bases and J by 10 bases, with 12 bases between them. This CDR3 region has 13 residues. CDR1 is SNHLY and CDR2 is FYNNEI in the germline V gene. The CDR3 reads CASSERRLREQFF. CDR3 coding DNA: TGTGCCAGCAGTGAACGGCGTCTGCGGGAGCAGTTCTTC.

The V gene is TRBV6-5, the J gene TRBJ1-2, with D tentatively TRBD1 (5 bases). The germline V and J ends were trimmed by 0 bases and 6 bases, with 8 bases remaining between them. CDR1 and CDR2 from the germline V gene are MNHEY and SVGAGI. This CDR3 region has 13 residues. The CDR3 nucleotides are TGTGCCAGCAGTTACTCGGGCAGGGATGGCTACACCTTC. Translated, it gives CASSYSGRDGYTF.

CDR3 DNA: TGTGCCAGCTCGGAGCGACCGAAGCATAACGAGCAGTACTTC. As protein: CASSERPKHNEQYF. The rearrangement links TRBV18 to TRBJ2-7; D ambiguous. Trimming left V 6 bases short and J 5 bases short, with 17 bases between. Germline V gene lookup returns CDR1 KGHSH and CDR2 LQKENI. The CDR3 runs 14 residues.

The chain has TRBV7-9 and TRBJ2-7; TRBD2 matches 7 bases. This CDR3 is built from 15 residues. The V and J ends lost 8 bases and 0 bases, in that order; junction bases with no gene match: 10. The germline V gene encodes CDR1 SEHNR and CDR2 FQNEAQ (reference sequence). CDR3 protein: CASGAVRGSSYEQYF. CDR3 DNA sequence: TGTGCCAGCGGCGCTGTGCGGGGGAGCTCCTACGAGCAGTACTTC.

V is TRBV19 and J is TRBJ1-5; perhaps TRBD1 as D (5 bases). From germline, CDR1 is LNHDA and CDR2 SQIVND (reference sequence). Trimming cost V 5 bases and J 4 bases, with 12 bases left between them. This CDR3 has 14 amino acids. CDR3 nucleotide sequence: TGTGCCAGTAGTGCCCTCGGGGGGAATCAGCCCCAGCATTTT. It translates to CASSALGGNQPQHF.

This chain links TRBV11-3 with TRBJ2-1; TRBD2 matches at 9 bases. The CDR3 loop spans 16 amino acids. V lost 5 bases and J lost 3; bases outside the gene matches: 8. Germline loops: CDR1 SGHNT, CDR2 YENEEA. Written as DNA, the CDR3 is TGTGCCAGCAGCCGCGGCGGGAGGGATTACTACAATGAGCAGTTCTTC. Amino acids: CASSRGGRDYYNEQFF.

This chain connects TRBV7-9 to TRBJ2-2; 8 bases match TRBD1. The germline CDR1 and CDR2 sequences are SEHNR and FQNEAQ (reference sequence). V lost 6 bases, J lost 1 base, and 4 bases stayed unmatched. This CDR3 is built from 15 residues. The DNA of the CDR3 is TGTGCCAGCAGACCACAGGGGGGGAACACCGGGGAGCTGTTTTTT. Translating gives CASRPQGGNTGELFF.